The 4 T cell receptor beta chains in this list originate from one sample, sequenced in a study of OX40 agonist ivuxolimab in advanced cancers. Here immunoSEQ multiplex PCR was the method, and the copy in TCRdb shows in-frame clones only, minus some. The sample carries about 29,000 clones, 80% to 95% recorded once. Source: CD4+ or CD8+ T cells sorted from blood, taken in a trial of the OX40 agonist ivuxolimab. Receptors were obtained from an adult with an advanced solid tumor such as melanoma, head and neck, liver or kidney cancer.

This clone appeared a few times. V and J are TRBV9 and TRBJ1-1; the match to TRBD1 covers 9 bases. V gave up 0 bases and J gave up 2 bases; unmatched junction bases: 2. The CDR3 length is 15 residues. Germline V gene data show CDR1 as SGDLS and CDR2 as YYNGEE. The DNA of the CDR3 is TGTGCCAGCAGCGTAGGGACAGGGGTTAACACTGAAGCTTTCTTT. Translated, it gives CASSVGTGVNTEAFF.

This chain joins TRBV5-4 and TRBJ2-7, with a tentative D call TRBD2 (7 bases). V lost 4 bases, J lost 2 bases, and 13 bases lay in between. This CDR3 comprises 14 residues. CDR1 is SGHNT, CDR2 YYREEE, per germline (reference sequence). This CDR3 is CASSQMGGPYEQYF. The CDR3, as DNA: TGTGCCAGCAGCCAGATGGGGGGGCCCTACGAGCAGTACTTC.

The chain is built from TRBV13 and TRBJ1-6; D perhaps matches TRBD1 (5 bases). This CDR3 comprises 15 residues. Trimming pared 4 bases from V and 10 bases from J, leaving 17 bases between. Germline lookup yields CDR1 PRHDT and CDR2 FYEKMQ (reference sequence). The CDR3 sequence is CASSSGSGIGSPLHF. The CDR3 DNA sequence: TGTGCCAGCAGCTCAGGGTCGGGTATAGGGTCACCCCTCCACTTT.

The rearrangement links TRBV7-6 to TRBJ2-1; D possibly corresponds to TRBD2 (6 bases). This CDR3 comprises 14 residues. Germline CDR1 reads SGHVS; CDR2 reads FNYEAQ. The V end was cut by 5 bases, the J end by 6 bases, with 14 bases between. CDR3 nucleotides: TGTGCCAGCAGCCGTAGCGGAAATCTCAATGAGCAGTTCTTC. Its translation is CASSRSGNLNEQFF.